The 18 T cell receptor beta chains below all came from one sample that was sequenced in a study of shared clonotypes between healthy human individuals. Generated by immunoSEQ multiplex PCR, the TCRdb table keeps only in-frame clones and is missing some. The data show some 980,000 clones, around three quarters seen once. The sample was memory CD4+ T cells sorted from blood. Subset: CD45RA-negative fraction. These receptors came from a young man in good health.

This chain connects TRBV30 to TRBJ1-5, with 8 bases lining up with TRBD1. CDR1 GTSNPN and CDR2 SVGIG come from the germline V gene (reference sequence). With V trimmed by 5 bases and J by 7 bases, 7 bases remained unmatched. The CDR3 sequence is 13 residues long. CDR3 in amino acids: CAWEQGGRQPQHF. The CDR3 nucleotides read TGTGCCTGGGAACAGGGGGGTCGACAGCCCCAGCATTTT.

This sequence joins TRBV19 and TRBJ1-5; D not certain. Germline assignment: CDR1 LNHDA and CDR2 SQIVND (reference sequence). CDR3 length equals 16 residues. V lost 6 bases and J 3 bases, leaving 18 bases between the germline ends. The CDR3 loop is CASSPLGQANNQPQHF. CDR3 sequence (DNA): TGTGCCAGTAGCCCCCTCGGGCAGGCCAACAATCAGCCCCAGCATTTT.

To note about this clone: A far larger clone is one nucleotide away, so this likely arose from a read error. CDR3 residues: CASRDRGRTEAFF. The CDR3 nucleotides are TGTGCCAGCCGGGACAGGGGGCGTACTGAAGCTTTCTTT. The chain uses TRBV6-5 and TRBJ1-1, with 12 positions matching TRBD1. With V trimmed by 8 bases and J by 5 bases, 3 bases remained unmatched. This CDR3 is built from 13 residues. Germline V gene sequence: CDR1 MNHEY, CDR2 SVGAGI.

Concerning this clone itself: A much more abundant neighbour one base away suggests this may be a read error. Other nucleotide sequences in the sample specify the same CDR3. V and J are TRBV7-2 and TRBJ2-7; D gene uncertain. CDR1 SGHTA and CDR2 FQGNSA come from the germline V gene. V was trimmed by 1 base and J by 1 base, leaving 5 bases between them. This CDR3 is built from 13 residues. This chain's CDR3 is CASSLGVSYEQYF. In DNA, the CDR3 is TGTGCCAGCAGCTTAGGAGTTTCCTACGAGCAGTACTTC.

The chain couples TRBV2 to TRBJ2-3; 9 bases are a match to TRBD1. CDR3 size: 15 residues. The germline V gene has CDR1 SNHLY and CDR2 FYNNEI. V was clipped by 5 bases and J by 2 bases; unmatched bases: 5. The CDR3 bases are TGTGCCAGCAGTACCGGGACAGGGCTCACAGATACGCAGTATTTT. As protein: CASSTGTGLTDTQYF.

This chain uses TRBV2 with TRBJ2-7; 7 positions match TRBD1. The CDR3 loop spans 14 amino acids. V was pared by 3 bases and J by 0 bases, with 2 bases of the junction left unmatched. Germline values: CDR1 SNHLY, CDR2 FYNNEI. The CDR3, as DNA: TGTGCCAGCAGTGAGGCAGGGGGCTCCTACGAGCAGTACTTC. Translating it yields CASSEAGGSYEQYF.

Note on this clone: Other nucleotide sequences from this sample produce the same CDR3. The chain carries TRBV5-1 and TRBJ2-5, with D perhaps matching TRBD1 (5 bases). The CDR3 length is 16 residues. V lost 0 bases and J lost 2, with 14 bases in between. The germline V gene has CDR1 SGHRS and CDR2 YFSETQ. CDR3 sequence: CASSLVGVRAQETQYF. CDR3 sequence (DNA): TGCGCCAGCAGCTTGGTTGGGGTCAGGGCACAAGAGACCCAGTACTTC.

This clone was seen just once. CDR3 sequence reads: CASKEPYQETQYF. Written as DNA, the CDR3 is TGTGCCAGCAAAGAACCGTACCAAGAGACCCAGTACTTC. This chain links TRBV28 with TRBJ2-5; D unclear. Germline V lookup: CDR1 MDHEN, CDR2 SYDVKM. Trimming removed 7 bases at V and 0 bases at J, with 9 bases between. CDR3 length: 13 residues.

The chain couples TRBV4-3 to TRBJ1-1; D remains unclear. Germline V gene data show CDR1 as LGHNA and CDR2 as YSLEER. Trimming cost V 0 bases and J 5 bases, with 13 bases left between them. The CDR3 has 15 residues. The CDR3, as DNA: TGCGCCAGCAGCCAAGATCCGGAGGGTTGGACTGAAGCTTTCTTT. Translated, it gives CASSQDPEGWTEAFF.

The chain uses TRBV7-3 and TRBJ2-2; no clear D. This CDR3 spans 14 amino acids. Germline V gene sequence: CDR1 SGHTA, CDR2 FQGTGA. With 0 bases removed from V and 6 bases from J, the gap between germline ends came to 8 bases. The CDR3 nucleotides read TGTGCCAGCAGCTTAACAGACGCGGCCGGGGAGCTGTTTTTT. Translating gives CASSLTDAAGELFF.

The chain employs TRBV6-1 and TRBJ1-3; D unresolved. V was cut by 2 bases and J by 0 bases, with 11 bases left in between. The CDR3 is made up of 16 amino acids. Germline values: CDR1 MNHNS, CDR2 SASEGT. The CDR3 sequence is CASSERRINSGNTIYF. For the CDR3, the DNA is TGTGCCAGCAGTGAAAGACGGATCAACTCTGGAAACACCATATATTTT.

This chain joins TRBV7-2 and TRBJ2-1; 11 nucleotides line up with TRBD2. Germline V gene sequence: CDR1 SGHTA, CDR2 FQGNSA. The V segment lost 1 base and the J segment 3 bases; nucleotides outside the gene matches: 8. The CDR3 spans 18 residues. The CDR3 loop reads CASSLVGTSGRGYNEQFF. The CDR3 nucleotides read TGTGCCAGCAGCTTAGTAGGTACTAGCGGGAGAGGCTACAATGAGCAGTTCTTC.

This clone has more than one count but fewer than ten. The gene calls are TRBV5-8 and TRBJ2-7, with a weak D call TRBD1 (6 bases). The CDR3 is 15 residues long. V lost 3 bases and J lost 1, with 14 bases in between. Germline CDR1 is SGHTS and CDR2 is YDEGEE. In DNA form, the CDR3 reads TGTGCCAGCAGCTCCTGGACAGCCCAATCCTACGAGCAGTACTTC. Protein sequence: CASSSWTAQSYEQYF.

The J gene is TRBJ1-3, the V gene TRBV7-8; possible D gene TRBD1, 6 bases. The CDR3 contains 16 residues. Trimming shortened V by 1 base and J by 2 bases, and 12 bases separated the two germline ends. Looked up from germline, CDR1 is SGHVS and CDR2 is FQNEAQ. CDR3 DNA: TGTGCCAGCAGCTTAGGATCAGGGGTCGCTGGAAACACCATATATTTT. Amino acid sequence: CASSLGSGVAGNTIYF.

This chain joins TRBV7-2 and TRBJ2-7; 7 bases align to TRBD2. With 0 bases clipped from V and 3 bases from J, the junction kept 5 bases outside the gene matches. Looked up from germline, CDR1 is SGHTA and CDR2 is FQGNSA. The length of the CDR3 is 15 residues. CDR3: CASSLARGSFYEQYF. CDR3 sequence (DNA): TGTGCCAGCAGCTTAGCGCGCGGGAGTTTCTACGAGCAGTACTTC.

On this clone itself: This CDR3 is also generated by other DNA sequences in the sample. The chain employs TRBV28 and TRBJ1-2; D is undetermined. Germline V CDR1 and CDR2: MDHEN, SYDVKM. The V end lost 3 bases, the J end lost 6 bases, and 8 bases lay between the germline ends. The CDR3 is 12 amino acids. In DNA form, the CDR3 reads TGTGCCAGCAGTTTGGCGGGGAATGGCTACACCTTC. Protein product: CASSLAGNGYTF.

This clone was seen more than once but under ten times. V usage is TRBV28 and J usage is TRBJ2-1; TRBD1 is a possible D gene (5 bases). The CDR3 consists of 13 residues. Trimming removed 6 bases at V and 7 bases at J, with 13 bases between. Germline assignment: CDR1 MDHEN and CDR2 SYDVKM. The CDR3 DNA reads as TGTGCCAGCAGCTCCACAGGAGTAAATGAGCAGTTCTTC. The encoded protein is CASSSTGVNEQFF.

This clone was seen more than once but under ten times. The CDR3 sequence is CASSMKGYGYTF. CDR3 sequence (DNA): TGTGCCAGCTCAATGAAGGGCTATGGCTACACCTTC. The chain has TRBV18 and TRBJ1-2, with D unclear. The CDR3 is 12 amino acids. V was cut by 5 bases and J by 4 bases, with 8 bases left in between. The germline CDR1 and CDR2 sequences are KGHSH and LQKENI. Combining the CDR3 with reference TRBV18 and TRBJ1-2 gives the whole variable domain NAGVMQNPRHLVRRRGQEARLRCSPMKGHSHVYWYRQLPEEGLKFMVYLQKENIIDESGMPKERFSAEFPKEGPSILRIQQVVRGDSAAYFCASSMKGYGYTFGSGTRLTVV.